The rows below give T cell receptor beta chains drawn from one sample of a study of blood T cell repertoires in COVID-19. Sequencing was performed with immunoSEQ multiplex PCR; in TCRdb, only in-frame clones are kept and a portion is missing. The table has under 130,000 clones, approximately 84% seen once. The sequencing sample was made of peripheral blood. All receptors come from a human donor in a cohort sampled during active COVID-19. The CDR3 runs from the conserved cysteine through the conserved F or W. The D gene is left open where the match is weak. The size field is filled for only some rows; it gives once, few, many or a size class.

cdr3_nt: TGTGCCAGCAGACAAATCCTAGAGGCTTTCTTT
cdr3_aa: CASRQILEAFF
clone_size: NA
d_call: NA
j_call: TRBJ1-1
v_call: TRBV12-3/TRBV12-4

cdr3_nt: TGTGCCAGCGGGACGTTTGGCCAGGGAGGCACTGAAGCTTTCTTT
cdr3_aa: CASGTFGQGGTEAFF
clone_size: NA
d_call: NA
j_call: TRBJ1-1
v_call: TRBV7-2

cdr3_nt: TGTGCCACCAGCGGGACTAGCGGGACCTACGAGCAGTACTTC
cdr3_aa: CATSGTSGTYEQYF
clone_size: NA
d_call: TRBD2
j_call: TRBJ2-7
v_call: TRBV15

cdr3_nt: TGTGCCAGCAGAGAGAATCTAGCGGCCGGGGAGCTGTTTTTT
cdr3_aa: CASRENLAAGELFF
clone_size: NA
d_call: TRBD2
j_call: TRBJ2-2
v_call: TRBV11-2

cdr3_nt: TGTGCCAGCAGCTTAAGGAGGGCCGGCGGCAATGAGCAGTTCTTC
cdr3_aa: CASSLRRAGGNEQFF
clone_size: NA
d_call: NA
j_call: TRBJ2-1
v_call: TRBV11-2

cdr3_nt: TGTGCCAGCAGCGTAGTGGCCGCAGGGTTGGGAAGCTACACCTTC
cdr3_aa: CASSVVAAGLGSYTF
clone_size: NA
d_call: NA
j_call: TRBJ1-2
v_call: TRBV9

cdr3_nt: TGTGCCAGCAGCTTACAGCGGGGGTCTAGCACAGATACGCAGTATTTT
cdr3_aa: CASSLQRGSSTDTQYF
clone_size: NA
d_call: TRBD2
j_call: TRBJ2-3
v_call: TRBV7-9

cdr3_nt: TGTGCCAGCAGCTCCGGGACAGGGACTAACAATGAGCAGTTCTTC
cdr3_aa: CASSSGTGTNNEQFF
clone_size: few
d_call: TRBD1
j_call: TRBJ2-1
v_call: TRBV3-1/TRBV3-2

cdr3_nt: TGTGCCAGCAGCCAGGGACTCAAAGAGACCCAGTACTTC
cdr3_aa: CASSQGLKETQYF
clone_size: few
d_call: NA
j_call: TRBJ2-5
v_call: TRBV9

cdr3_nt: TGTGCCAGCAGCGCCGCAGGGGTCTCTGGAAACACCATATATTTT
cdr3_aa: CASSAAGVSGNTIYF
clone_size: once
d_call: NA
j_call: TRBJ1-3
v_call: TRBV9

cdr3_nt: TGTGCCAGCAGCCGTGACAGGGTAGAGGGCTACACCTTC
cdr3_aa: CASSRDRVEGYTF
clone_size: NA
d_call: TRBD1
j_call: TRBJ1-2
v_call: TRBV11-2

cdr3_nt: TGCGCCAGCAGCCAAGGTTCCGGGACAGGGGGCCTTAATTCACCCCTCCACTTT
cdr3_aa: CASSQGSGTGGLNSPLHF
clone_size: NA
d_call: TRBD1
j_call: TRBJ1-6
v_call: TRBV4-1

cdr3_nt: TGCGCCAGCAGCCCTGACAGGGCAACTAATGAAAAACTGTTTTTT
cdr3_aa: CASSPDRATNEKLFF
clone_size: NA
d_call: TRBD1
j_call: TRBJ1-4
v_call: TRBV5-1

cdr3_nt: TGTGCCAGCAGTGAGGGCAGGATAGCAACTAATGAAAAACTGTTTTTT
cdr3_aa: CASSEGRIATNEKLFF
clone_size: few
d_call: NA
j_call: TRBJ1-4
v_call: TRBV2

cdr3_nt: TGTGCCAGCACCGAACAGAGCCAAGAGACCCAGTACTTC
cdr3_aa: CASTEQSQETQYF
clone_size: NA
d_call: NA
j_call: TRBJ2-5
v_call: TRBV2

cdr3_nt: TGCGCCAGCAGCTTGGGTGGCAGGGGAGTCGCAGATACGCAGTATTTT
cdr3_aa: CASSLGGRGVADTQYF
clone_size: NA
d_call: NA
j_call: TRBJ2-3
v_call: TRBV5-1

cdr3_nt: TGTGCCACCCAGGCAGGACTCTCGAGCACCGGGGAGCTGTTTTTT
cdr3_aa: CATQAGLSSTGELFF
clone_size: NA
d_call: NA
j_call: TRBJ2-2
v_call: TRBV6-5

cdr3_nt: TGTGCCAGCAGCGGGACTATGGTAGAGACCCAGTACTTC
cdr3_aa: CASSGTMVETQYF
clone_size: NA
d_call: TRBD2
j_call: TRBJ2-5
v_call: TRBV6-5

cdr3_nt: TGTGCCAGCAGTCGAGGGAGGGAGCAGTACTTC
cdr3_aa: CASSRGREQYF
clone_size: NA
d_call: NA
j_call: TRBJ2-7
v_call: TRBV25-1

cdr3_nt: TGTGCCAGCAGTTACTCCGGGGAGGGGGAGAACACTGAAGCTTTCTTT
cdr3_aa: CASSYSGEGENTEAFF
clone_size: few
d_call: NA
j_call: TRBJ1-1
v_call: TRBV6-6

cdr3_nt: TGCGCCAGTGCCCCGGAGCCCTCGATTAACGAGCAGTACTTC
cdr3_aa: CASAPEPSINEQYF
clone_size: NA
d_call: NA
j_call: TRBJ2-7
v_call: TRBV5-1

cdr3_nt: TGCGCCAGCAGCTTTAGCGGGGCCACTGAAGCTTTCTTT
cdr3_aa: CASSFSGATEAFF
clone_size: once
d_call: NA
j_call: TRBJ1-1
v_call: TRBV5-1

cdr3_nt: TGTGCCAGCAGTTACAGGCGGACCGGACTAGCGGGGGATACGCAGTATTTT
cdr3_aa: CASSYRRTGLAGDTQYF
clone_size: NA
d_call: TRBD2
j_call: TRBJ2-3
v_call: TRBV6-2/TRBV6-3

cdr3_nt: TGTGCCAGCGGGGAGCGGGGGGTAGCTACGAAGCAGTACTTC
cdr3_aa: CASGERGVATKQYF
clone_size: once
d_call: TRBD2
j_call: TRBJ2-7
v_call: TRBV7-8

cdr3_nt: TGTGCCAGCAGCTTAAGTCCCGGAGTAGCGAAACCGAACACCGGGGAGCTGTTTTTT
cdr3_aa: CASSLSPGVAKPNTGELFF
clone_size: NA
d_call: NA
j_call: TRBJ2-2
v_call: TRBV7-3

cdr3_nt: TGTGCCAGTAGTGATACCCCGGGTGACACCATATATTTT
cdr3_aa: CASSDTPGDTIYF
clone_size: NA
d_call: NA
j_call: TRBJ1-3
v_call: TRBV19

cdr3_nt: TGTGCCAGCAAGGGCGACGGGGGGACCTTCGGGCAGTACTTC
cdr3_aa: CASKGDGGTFGQYF
clone_size: few
d_call: TRBD2
j_call: TRBJ2-7
v_call: TRBV2

cdr3_nt: TGCGCCAGCAGGTACAGGGCTATGAACACTGAAGCTTTCTTT
cdr3_aa: CASRYRAMNTEAFF
clone_size: NA
d_call: NA
j_call: TRBJ1-1
v_call: TRBV4-1

cdr3_nt: TGTGCCAGCAGCGTAACAGGGGCTCTCAGTGGAAACACCATATATTTT
cdr3_aa: CASSVTGALSGNTIYF
clone_size: once
d_call: TRBD1
j_call: TRBJ1-3
v_call: TRBV7-2

cdr3_nt: TGTGCCAGCAGTACCGGGACAGGGCATGAAAAACTGTTTTTT
cdr3_aa: CASSTGTGHEKLFF
clone_size: NA
d_call: TRBD1
j_call: TRBJ1-4
v_call: TRBV2

cdr3_nt: TGTGCCAGCAGCCTGGGACAGGGGGCCTACGAGCAGTACTTC
cdr3_aa: CASSLGQGAYEQYF
clone_size: NA
d_call: TRBD1
j_call: TRBJ2-7
v_call: TRBV7-6

cdr3_nt: TGTGCCAGCAGAAAAATGAGCGGGGGGGACACAGATACGCAGTATTTT
cdr3_aa: CASRKMSGGDTDTQYF
clone_size: NA
d_call: TRBD2
j_call: TRBJ2-3
v_call: TRBV4-2

cdr3_nt: TGTGCCAGCAGTTGGGGACTCGCCTACGAGCAGTACTTC
cdr3_aa: CASSWGLAYEQYF
clone_size: NA
d_call: NA
j_call: TRBJ2-7
v_call: TRBV12-3/TRBV12-4

cdr3_nt: TGTGCCAGTAATAGCGGCGCGAGTGGCTACACCTTC
cdr3_aa: CASNSGASGYTF
clone_size: NA
d_call: NA
j_call: TRBJ1-2
v_call: TRBV6-5

cdr3_nt: TGTGCCAGCAGCCAAATGCTAGCGGGAGGTAATGAGCAGTTCTTC
cdr3_aa: CASSQMLAGGNEQFF
clone_size: NA
d_call: TRBD2
j_call: TRBJ2-1
v_call: TRBV7-3

cdr3_nt: TGCGCCAGCAGCTTAGAAACCCCCGACAGGTTTAGATCCTACGAGCAGTACTTC
cdr3_aa: CASSLETPDRFRSYEQYF
clone_size: NA
d_call: NA
j_call: TRBJ2-7
v_call: TRBV5-1

cdr3_nt: TGCAGTGCTATCGACAATGAGCAGTTCTTC
cdr3_aa: CSAIDNEQFF
clone_size: NA
d_call: NA
j_call: TRBJ2-1
v_call: TRBV20-1

cdr3_nt: TGTGCCAGCTCATCACAGGGGGATCGGACTGAAGCTTTCTTT
cdr3_aa: CASSSQGDRTEAFF
clone_size: NA
d_call: TRBD1
j_call: TRBJ1-1
v_call: TRBV18

cdr3_nt: TGTGCCAGCAGCTTGAGCCCTACCTCCGGGGGCACCGGGGAGCTGTTTTTT
cdr3_aa: CASSLSPTSGGTGELFF
clone_size: NA
d_call: NA
j_call: TRBJ2-2
v_call: TRBV5-4

cdr3_nt: TGTGCCAGCTCACCACAGGGGGCCGACTATGGCTACACCTTC
cdr3_aa: CASSPQGADYGYTF
clone_size: NA
d_call: TRBD1
j_call: TRBJ1-2
v_call: TRBV18

cdr3_nt: TGTGCCAGCAGCTGTTACCGCAGGGGAACTGGAAACACCATATATTTT
cdr3_aa: CASSCYRRGTGNTIYF
clone_size: NA
d_call: NA
j_call: TRBJ1-3
v_call: TRBV5-8

cdr3_nt: TGTGCCAGCAGTCTTAGGGGGAGCTCTGGGGCCAACGTCCTGACTTTC
cdr3_aa: CASSLRGSSGANVLTF
clone_size: NA
d_call: NA
j_call: TRBJ2-6
v_call: TRBV28